This TCR beta chain comes out of a study of technical replicates of blood from a handful of donors. Repertoires were generated with immunoSEQ multiplex PCR, while TCRdb's copy carries only in-frame clones and drops some. Counted here are approximately 45,000 clones, about 96% occurring once; the ten biggest clones make up 0.35% to 0.4%. The V gene's germline CDR1 is SQVTM and CDR2 ANQGSEA. Trimming cost V 8 bases and J 4 bases; bases outside gene matches: 7. This CDR3 has 12 amino acids. Material: T cells isolated from PBMCs. This chain joins TRBV29-1 and TRBJ1-2; 7 nucleotides match TRBD1. The TCR sequence derives from a human donor in good health. The CDR3 here is CSTPTGTYGYTF. As DNA, the CDR3 is TGCAGCACCCCGACAGGGACCTATGGCTACACCTTC.